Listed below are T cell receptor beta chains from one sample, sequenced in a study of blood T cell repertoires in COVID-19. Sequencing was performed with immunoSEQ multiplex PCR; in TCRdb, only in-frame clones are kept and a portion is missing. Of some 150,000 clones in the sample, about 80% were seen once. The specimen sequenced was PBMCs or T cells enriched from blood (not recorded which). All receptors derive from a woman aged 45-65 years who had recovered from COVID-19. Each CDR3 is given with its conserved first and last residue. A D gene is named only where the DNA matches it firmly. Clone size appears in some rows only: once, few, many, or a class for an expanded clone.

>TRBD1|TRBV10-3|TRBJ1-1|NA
TGTGCCATCAGTGAGAGGCAGGGGGCTGGGAACACTGAAGCTTTCTTT
CAISERQGAGNTEAFF
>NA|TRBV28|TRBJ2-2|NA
TGTGCCAGCAGTTTATCGTTGGCAGCAGGGGTCACCGGGGAGCTGTTTTTT
CASSLSLAAGVTGELFF
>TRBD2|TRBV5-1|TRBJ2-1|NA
TGCGCCAGCAGCTTGGGGACTAGCGGGGGGCATGAGCAGTTCTTC
CASSLGTSGGHEQFF
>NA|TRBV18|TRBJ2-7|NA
TGTGCCAGCTCCGCAACACGGGAGGAGCAGTACTTC
CASSATREEQYF
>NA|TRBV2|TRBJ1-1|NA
TGTGCCAGCAGTGAAGAGGCGGGGCTCACTGAAGCTTTCTTT
CASSEEAGLTEAFF
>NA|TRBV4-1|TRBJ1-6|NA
TGCGCCAGCAGGCGGGGATCCTATAATTCACCCCTCCACTTT
CASRRGSYNSPLHF
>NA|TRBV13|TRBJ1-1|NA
TGTGCCAGCAGCTTATGGGCAGGGCCCACTGAAGCTTTCTTT
CASSLWAGPTEAFF
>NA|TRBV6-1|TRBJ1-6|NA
TGTGCCAGCAGTGAAGCAACAGGGAACTATAATTCACCCCTCCACTTT
CASSEATGNYNSPLHF
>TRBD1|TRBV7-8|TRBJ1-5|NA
TGTGCCAGCAGCCTCGACAGGGTGGGGAATCAGCCCCAGCATTTT
CASSLDRVGNQPQHF
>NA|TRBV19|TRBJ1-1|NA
TGTGCCAGTAGTGCGCCTGGGGGGGCGGCGAACACTGAAGCTTTCTTT
CASSAPGGAANTEAFF
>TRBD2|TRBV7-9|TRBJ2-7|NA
TGTGCCAGCAGCTCGCACACGCTACTAGCGGGGGACCAGTACGAGCAGTACTTC
CASSSHTLLAGDQYEQYF
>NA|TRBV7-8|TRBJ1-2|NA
TGTGCCAGCAGCTTAGACAGGGTGGCTTTTACGGGCTACACCTTC
CASSLDRVAFTGYTF
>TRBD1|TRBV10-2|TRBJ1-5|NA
TGCGCCACCTCGGACAGGGCGGAGCAGCCCCAGCATTTT
CATSDRAEQPQHF
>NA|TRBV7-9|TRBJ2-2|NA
TGTGCCAGCAGCTTAGTCCTCACCGGGGAGCTGTTTTTT
CASSLVLTGELFF
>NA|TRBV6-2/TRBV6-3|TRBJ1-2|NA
TGTGCCAGCAGCCCTATTAACGGTCCAGGTCGCTATGGCTACACCTTC
CASSPINGPGRYGYTF
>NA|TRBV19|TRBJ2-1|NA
TGTGCCAGTTCACGTTTGGGGCTAGACCATGAGCAGTTCTTC
CASSRLGLDHEQFF
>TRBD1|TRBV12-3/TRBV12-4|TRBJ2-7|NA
TGTGCCAGCAGACAGGGGTTCCACGAGCAGTACTTC
CASRQGFHEQYF
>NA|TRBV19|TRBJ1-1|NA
TGTGCCAGTAGTATTACGCAGGGTCCTGAAGCTTTCTTT
CASSITQGPEAFF
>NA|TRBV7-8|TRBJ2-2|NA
TGTGCCAGCAGCGGAGTCGCCGGGGAGCTGTTTTTT
CASSGVAGELFF
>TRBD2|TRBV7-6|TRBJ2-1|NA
TGTGCCAGCAGCTCCGGGGGGTACAATGAGCAGTTCTTC
CASSSGGYNEQFF
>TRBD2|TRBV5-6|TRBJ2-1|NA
TGTGCCAGCAGCCGCCGGGACTACCACTACAATGAGCAGTTCTTC
CASSRRDYHYNEQFF
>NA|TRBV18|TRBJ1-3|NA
TGTGCCAGCTCACCCCCAAACAGGATCTCTGGAAACACCATATATTTT
CASSPPNRISGNTIYF
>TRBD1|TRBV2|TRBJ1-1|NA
TGTGCCAGCAGGGGACAGGGGGCCCTGAACACTGAAGCTTTCTTT
CASRGQGALNTEAFF
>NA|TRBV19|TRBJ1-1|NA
TGTGCCAGTACCCTAAACACTGAAGCTTTCTTT
CASTLNTEAFF
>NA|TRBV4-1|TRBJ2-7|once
TGCGCCAGCAGCCAAGACCCTAGCGTGGCCTACGAGCAGTACTTC
CASSQDPSVAYEQYF
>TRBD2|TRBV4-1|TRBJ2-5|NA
TGCGCCAGCAGCCGAGGAGGATCCGGGACTAGCGGGGGGGAACAGACCCAGTACTTC
CASSRGGSGTSGGEQTQYF
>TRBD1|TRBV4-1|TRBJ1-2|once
TGCGCCAGCAGCCAGGATGACAGGGGATATGGCTACACCTTC
CASSQDDRGYGYTF